This entry lists 15 T cell receptor beta chains sequenced from one sample in a study of CXCR3-negative and CXCR3-positive naive CD8 T cells. Carrying UMI labels, the TRB cDNA libraries were prepared through 5' RACE. TCRdb reprocessed the 5' RACE reads and stores each CDR3 protein as one record, lacking DNA. Its table lists tens of thousands of distinct CDR3 sequences. Sequenced sample: memory CD8+ T cells from blood. These TCRs come from a human donor in good health. Some clones in this sample may be carry-over from other donors' samples.

The V call is TRBV7-7, the J call TRBJ2-5. CDR1 and CDR2 from the germline V gene are SSHAT and FNYEAQ (reference sequence). This CDR3 contains 15 residues. CDR3 protein: CASSLAGQAQETQYF.

V usage is TRBV7-9 and J usage is TRBJ1-5; TCRdb proposes TRBD1, but this gene call is untestable without DNA. Looked up from germline, CDR1 is SEHNR and CDR2 is FQNEAQ (reference sequence). This CDR3 has 15 amino acids. Here the CDR3 reads CASSTSEAGGLPQHF.

The chain joins TRBV7-9 to TRBJ2-7. Germline values: CDR1 SEHNR, CDR2 FQNEAQ (reference sequence). The CDR3 is 14 residues long. This CDR3 reads CASSFDGFSYEQYF.

The CDR3 protein is CASSLGGTGPHYGYTF. This chain joins TRBV7-9 and TRBJ1-2; as DNA is missing, the TRBD1 call by TCRdb cannot be tested. This CDR3 contains 16 residues. Germline values: CDR1 SEHNR, CDR2 FQNEAQ (reference sequence).

This chain connects TRBV4-1 to TRBJ1-1; TCRdb selects TRBD1, and the lack of DNA leaves this call unchecked. Germline V CDR1 and CDR2: MGHRA, YSYEKL. There are 15 residues in the CDR3. The CDR3 sequence is CASSQGGSGAPEAFF.

The chain employs TRBV7-2 and TRBJ2-3; TCRdb designates TRBD1, a call that cannot be tested without DNA. The length of the CDR3 is 17 residues. Germline assignment: CDR1 SGHTA and CDR2 FQGNSA. The CDR3: CASSLLLGGVGADTQYF. Full variable domain (rest looked up from reference TRBV7-2 and TRBJ2-3): GAGVSQSPSNKVTEKGKDVELRCDPISGHTALYWYRQSLGQGLEFLIYFQGNSAPDKSGLPSDRFSAERTGGSVSTLTIQRTQQEDSAVYLCASSLLLGGVGADTQYFGPGTRLTVL.

The chain recombines TRBV20-1 with TRBJ2-7; as DNA is missing, the TRBD2 call by TCRdb cannot be tested. There are 17 residues in the CDR3. The germline gives CDR1 DFQATT, CDR2 SNEGSKA (reference sequence). The CDR3 here is CSARALGLAGVRNEQYF.

The chain uses TRBV4-1 and TRBJ2-7. Germline values: CDR1 MGHRA, CDR2 YSYEKL. This CDR3 region has 14 residues. This CDR3 reads CASSQSQVGSEQYF.

The rearrangement links TRBV28 to TRBJ2-7; no DNA is available, so the TRBD1 call from TCRdb remains unchecked. CDR3 length: 14 amino acids. Germline CDR1 and CDR2: MDHEN and SYDVKM. The CDR3 reads CASSFRGPSYEQYF.

The chain joins TRBV11-2 to TRBJ2-7. The CDR3 covers 12 residues. Germline loops: CDR1 SGHAT, CDR2 FQNNGV. The CDR3: CASSGQNYEQYF.

This chain connects TRBV20-1 to TRBJ2-1; with no DNA, the TCRdb D assignment of TRBD1 cannot be verified. There are 16 residues in the CDR3. In germline, CDR1 is DFQATT, CDR2 SNEGSKA (reference sequence). CDR3 amino acids: CSARSYAAGAQGEQFF.

This chain connects TRBV29-1 to TRBJ2-7; TCRdb designates TRBD2, a call that cannot be tested without DNA. The CDR3 contains 14 residues. Germline V CDR1 and CDR2: SQVTM, ANQGSEA. The CDR3 reads CSVGGLAGSYEQYF.

The chain has TRBV29-1 and TRBJ1-1; there is no DNA to check the TCRdb D call of TRBD1. The germline V gene encodes CDR1 SQVTM and CDR2 ANQGSEA. This CDR3 is 13 amino acids long. CDR3 residues: CSIETGGVPEAFF. The variable domain in full, with the rest retrieved from reference TRBV29-1 and TRBJ1-1, is SAVISQKPSRDICQRGTSLTIQCQVDSQVTMMFWYRQQPGQSLTLIATANQGSEATYESGFVIDKFPISRPNLTFSTLTVSNMSPEDSSIYLCSIETGGVPEAFFGQGTRLTVV.

The chain's CDR3 is CSVVGQGNTDTQYF. The genes are TRBV29-1 and TRBJ2-3; as DNA is missing, the TRBD1 call by TCRdb cannot be tested. Germline V lookup: CDR1 SQVTM, CDR2 ANQGSEA. The CDR3 sequence is 14 residues long.

The chain links TRBV6-2 or TRBV6-3 to TRBJ2-3; TCRdb gives TRBD1 as the D gene, but with no DNA this cannot be confirmed. Looked up from germline, CDR1 is MNHEY and CDR2 is SVGEGT. This CDR3 comprises 14 residues. This CDR3 reads CASSYTGGPDTQYF.